This T cell receptor beta chain stems from a study of post-analysis software for immune sequencing data (dated by TCRdb to between 2014 and 2017). With respect to the entire study: Recorded disease courses included relapsing-remitting, secondary progressive and progressive-relapsing multiple sclerosis, with some patients lacking subtype annotation. The multiple sclerosis patient repertoires were compared with some twelve previously published healthy control repertoires from donors aged about 6 to 28 years. A subset of samples was prepared in parallel using single-end sample barcoding, then pooled and co-amplified after Illumina adapter ligation.

The germline V gene gives CDR1 as SGHRS and CDR2 as YFSETQ. The CDR3 numbers 14 residues from cysteine through phenylalanine. The retained sequence is limited to the CDR3, 42 bases, with the frame set at the first base. Germline trimming amounts to 9 bases on V and 2 bases on J, with 7 as the count of junction bases outside the gene matches. To demonstrate the VDJtools post-analysis software, the study profiled TCR beta repertoires from the peripheral blood of 10 to 15 young patients with multiple sclerosis. The multiple sclerosis patients were children and adolescents between roughly 6 and 16 years of age. The research as a whole found: Multiple sclerosis patients had significantly lower normalized Chao1 diversity than controls, a result that suggests substantial peripheral T-cell clonal expansion. Significantly higher frequencies in patients than in controls were found for a few TRBV segments, including TRBV5-6, TRBV5-1 and TRBV20-1. The control group was slightly older than the multiple sclerosis patient group. Direct clustering with F measure revealed strong co-clustering of samples prepared in the same batch, which led to a batch-effect correction.

Notes on this clonotype: This receptor's antigen is unknown. It has no much larger one-base neighbor in the sample; base qualities were not kept.

The method behind the library was PCR. The data were produced on an Illumina HiSeq 2500. To reduce PCR and sequencing biases, unique molecular identifiers were built into the TCR beta cDNA libraries. Roughly 500,000 cDNA molecules were obtained for every 1 to 10 million input T cells, so each molecule roughly corresponded to one T cell. The patient libraries were prepared and sequenced using the same protocol as the earlier healthy control dataset. Within a given batch, samples were prepared together, multiplexed and sequenced on the same HiSeq lane. In the source study's methods: MIGEC was used to process the raw barcoded reads, and molecular identifier groups with only a single read were discarded before consensus assembly and CDR3 extraction. VDJtools was used for post-analysis of the clonotype tables, with diversity normalized by down-sampling every dataset to the smallest sample size. To correct batch-related cross-sample contamination, repertoire overlap clustering matched CDR3 amino acid sequences but not nucleotide sequences. TCRdb cleaned the public reads at Q25 with fastp, built clones with MiXCR and kept in-frame beta chains. Identical CDR3 proteins give one entry, which carries the most common genes and DNA. None of the V and J calls come from the authors' own analysis; TCRdb made them. The sample data list approximately 660,000 distinct CDR3 sequences, and more than 50% of these were observed just once. The ten largest clones capture 11% of the sample.

Specimen: blood. This receptor chain uses TRBV5-1 and TRBJ2-3; a stretch of 9 junction bases matches TRBD2. The origin of this receptor is a girl aged 2 to 10 with multiple sclerosis. The bases read TGCGCCACTGCCAGCGGGAGGTCCACAGATACGCAGTATTTT. Protein translation: CATASGRSTDTQYF.